This TCR beta chain was observed in a study of memory CD4+ T cells and cytomegalovirus serostatus. Using immunoSEQ multiplex PCR, the repertoire was profiled, and TCRdb retains in-frame clones only, with some absent. The sample has roughly 39,000 clones, around 78% seen once. The sort gate was single viable CD3+CD4+CD8-CD45RO+ cells for memory CD4+ T cells. This CDR3 region has 16 residues. Germline V gene data show CDR1 as MNHNY and CDR2 as SVGAGI (reference sequence). The chain joins TRBV6-6 to TRBJ2-5; 11 nucleotides match TRBD1. The DNA end is more similar to TRBJ2-7, so the J call may be wrong. The sequenced material came from memory CD4+ T cells from blood. This clonotype was sampled from an adult in good health and CMV-seronegative. CDR3 coding DNA: TGTGCCAGCATTGACGCTGGGACAGGGGGGTGGTACGAGCAGTACTTC. It yields the protein CASIDAGTGGWYEQYF.